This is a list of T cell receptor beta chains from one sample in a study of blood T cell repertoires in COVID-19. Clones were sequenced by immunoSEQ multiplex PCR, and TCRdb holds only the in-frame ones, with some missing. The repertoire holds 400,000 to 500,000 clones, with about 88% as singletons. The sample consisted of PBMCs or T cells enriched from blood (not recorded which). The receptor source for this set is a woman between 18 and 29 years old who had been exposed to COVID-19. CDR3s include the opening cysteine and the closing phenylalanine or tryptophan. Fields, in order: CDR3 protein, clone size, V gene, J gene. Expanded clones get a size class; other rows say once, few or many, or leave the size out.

CASSRGGVGVDEQFF	.	TRBV9	TRBJ2-1
CASSPGQGVNSNQPQHF	once	TRBV5-1	TRBJ1-5
CASSPRDRVSSPLHF	.	TRBV28	TRBJ1-6
CSVHSLETSSPDTDTQYF	.	TRBV29-1	TRBJ2-3
CASSLGGSAGYTF	.	TRBV13	TRBJ1-2
CASSLGQGPGELFF	.	TRBV7-9	TRBJ2-2
CSVASGINEQFF	.	TRBV29-1	TRBJ2-1
CASRGQGAQETQYF	.	TRBV6-5	TRBJ2-5
CASSFLEGSYEQYF	.	TRBV7-8	TRBJ2-7
CATIQGRGSKRTGELFF	.	TRBV24-1	TRBJ2-2
CASSLPTGRDTQYF	.	TRBV5-1	TRBJ2-3
CASSQELDSYEQYF	.	TRBV7-9	TRBJ2-7
CASRDYGTDTQYF	.	TRBV5-6	TRBJ2-3
CASSGPAAGEQETQYF	.	TRBV6-2/TRBV6-3	TRBJ2-5
CAWGNPRGPGRANF	.	TRBV30	TRBJ1-2
CASSVQQGGYGYTF	.	TRBV9	TRBJ1-2
CAWSVRGWKETQYF	.	TRBV30	TRBJ2-5
CASSSLGGSYTF	.	TRBV7-9	TRBJ1-2
CASSESRTEAFF	once	TRBV5-1	TRBJ1-1
CASSEGWQGSRGYTF	.	TRBV6-1	TRBJ1-2
CASSLWFRDEQYF	.	TRBV7-6	TRBJ2-7
CASSQDLYKGEMSKNIQYF	.	TRBV14	TRBJ2-4
CASSQDGTSGQETQYF	.	TRBV4-1	TRBJ2-5
CASYRDPYNEQFF	.	TRBV28	TRBJ2-1
CASSPPTGVPYF	.	TRBV18	TRBJ2-7
CASSLASHNYEQYF	.	TRBV7-9	TRBJ2-7
CAWSVVGGLAFF	once	TRBV30	TRBJ1-1
CASSGGVLDEQFF	.	TRBV18	TRBJ2-1
CASSPFGETQYF	.	TRBV12-3/TRBV12-4	TRBJ2-5
CASSIGRQEYF	.	TRBV19	TRBJ2-4
CASSGGQEITSGYTF	.	TRBV5-1	TRBJ1-2
CASSQSPGQGGRELFF	.	TRBV4-3	TRBJ2-2
CARAGLAGDEQYF	.	TRBV12-2	TRBJ2-7
CASSPGYSLYEQYF	.	TRBV9	TRBJ2-7
CASSLGATYNEQFF	.	TRBV7-2	TRBJ2-1
CASSGEREGRFSTDTQYF	.	TRBV25-1	TRBJ2-3
CASSGNSGGLNEQFF	few	TRBV9	TRBJ2-1
CASSFYSRNTIYF	.	TRBV12-3/TRBV12-4	TRBJ1-3
CASSSRDRGTGNTIYF	.	TRBV7-9	TRBJ1-3
CASGPSGRASYNEQFF	.	TRBV12-5	TRBJ2-1
CASSLASTTVNTEAFF	.	TRBV7-8	TRBJ1-1
CASSQVESYEQYF	.	TRBV3-1/TRBV3-2	TRBJ2-7